The text below deals with one TCR beta chain. The sample comes from a study of STAT5B mutations in CD4+ large granular lymphocyte leukemia. Germline CDR1 reads SGHRS; CDR2 reads YFSETQ. The CDR3 has 14 amino acids. The germline V and J ends were trimmed by 0 bases and 1 base, with 7 bases remaining between them. Assay used: immunoSEQ multiplex PCR; TCRdb lists only in-frame clones, some missing. The table lists around 30,000 clones, about four fifths of them singletons, with roughly 3.2% in the top ten. V is TRBV5-1 and J is TRBJ1-1; D unclear. This receptor was taken from a human donor in good health. Material for sequencing was CD4+ T cells from blood buffy coats. CDR3 sequence: CASSLDSQNTEAFF. The CDR3 nucleotides read TGCGCCAGCAGCTTGGACAGCCAGAACACTGAAGCTTTCTTT.